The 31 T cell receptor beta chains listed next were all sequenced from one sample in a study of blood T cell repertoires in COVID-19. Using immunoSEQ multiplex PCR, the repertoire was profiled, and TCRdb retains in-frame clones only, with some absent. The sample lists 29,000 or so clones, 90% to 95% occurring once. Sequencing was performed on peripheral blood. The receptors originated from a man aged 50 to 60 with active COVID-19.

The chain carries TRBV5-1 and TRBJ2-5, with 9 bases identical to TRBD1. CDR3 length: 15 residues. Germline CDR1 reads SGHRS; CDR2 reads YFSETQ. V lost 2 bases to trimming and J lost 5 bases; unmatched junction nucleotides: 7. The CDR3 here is CASSLTTGGRETQYF. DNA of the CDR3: TGCGCCAGCAGCTTAACTACAGGGGGCAGGGAGACCCAGTACTTC.

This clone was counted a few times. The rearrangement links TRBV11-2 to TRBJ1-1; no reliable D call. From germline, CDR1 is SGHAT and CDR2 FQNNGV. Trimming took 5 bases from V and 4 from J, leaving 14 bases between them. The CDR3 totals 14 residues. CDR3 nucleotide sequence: TGTGCCAGCAGCCCGAGTACCGGGATCACTGAAGCTTTCTTT. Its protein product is CASSPSTGITEAFF.

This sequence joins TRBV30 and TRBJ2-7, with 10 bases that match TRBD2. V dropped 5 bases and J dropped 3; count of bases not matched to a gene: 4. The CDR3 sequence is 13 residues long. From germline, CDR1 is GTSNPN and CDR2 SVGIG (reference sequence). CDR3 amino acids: CAWASGSLYEQYF. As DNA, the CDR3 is TGTGCCTGGGCTAGCGGGAGTCTCTACGAGCAGTACTTC.

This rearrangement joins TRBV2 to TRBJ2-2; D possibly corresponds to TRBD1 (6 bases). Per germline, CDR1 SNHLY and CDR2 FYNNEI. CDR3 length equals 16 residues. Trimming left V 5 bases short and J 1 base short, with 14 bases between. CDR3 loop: CASSSQGGGNTGELFF. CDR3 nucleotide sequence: TGTGCCAGCAGTTCACAGGGTGGCGGGAACACCGGGGAGCTGTTTTTT.

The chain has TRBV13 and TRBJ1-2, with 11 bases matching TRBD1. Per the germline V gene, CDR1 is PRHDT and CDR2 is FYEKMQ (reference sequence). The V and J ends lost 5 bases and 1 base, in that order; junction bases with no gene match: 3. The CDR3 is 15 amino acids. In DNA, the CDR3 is TGTGCCAGCAGCCAGGGGACAGGGGGTAACTATGGCTACACCTTC. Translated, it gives CASSQGTGGNYGYTF. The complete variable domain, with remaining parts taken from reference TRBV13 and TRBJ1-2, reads AAGVIQSPRHLIKEKRETATLKCYPIPRHDTVYWYQQGPGQDPQFLISFYEKMQSDKGSIPDRFSAQQFSDYHSELNMSSLELGDSALYFCASSQGTGGNYGYTFGSGTRLTVV.

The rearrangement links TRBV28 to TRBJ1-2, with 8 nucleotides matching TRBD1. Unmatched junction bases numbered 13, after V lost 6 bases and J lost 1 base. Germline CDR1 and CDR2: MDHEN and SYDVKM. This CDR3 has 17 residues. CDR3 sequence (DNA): TGTGCCAGCAGACCCCGACAGGGGCTGTCACTTAACTATGGCTACACCTTC. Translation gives CASRPRQGLSLNYGYTF.

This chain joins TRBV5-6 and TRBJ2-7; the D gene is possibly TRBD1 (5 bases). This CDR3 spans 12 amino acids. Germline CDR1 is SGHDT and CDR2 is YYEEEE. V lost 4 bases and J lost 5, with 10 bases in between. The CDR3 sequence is CASSPGFNEQYF. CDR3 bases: TGTGCCAGCAGCCCAGGGTTCAACGAGCAGTACTTC.

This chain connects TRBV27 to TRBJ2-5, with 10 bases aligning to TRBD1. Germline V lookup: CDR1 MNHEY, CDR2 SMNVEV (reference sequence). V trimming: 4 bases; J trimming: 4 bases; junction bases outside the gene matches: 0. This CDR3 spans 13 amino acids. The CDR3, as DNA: TGTGCCAGCAGTTGGGACAGGGGAGAGACCCAGTACTTC. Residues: CASSWDRGETQYF.

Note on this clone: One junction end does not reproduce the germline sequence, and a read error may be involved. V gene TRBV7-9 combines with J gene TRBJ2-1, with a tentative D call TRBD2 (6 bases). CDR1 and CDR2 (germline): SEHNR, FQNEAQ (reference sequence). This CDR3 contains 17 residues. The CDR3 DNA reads TGTGCCAGCAGCTTAAGACGGGAGAAATCTTCCTACGATGAGCAGTTCTTC. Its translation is CASSLRREKSSYDEQFF.

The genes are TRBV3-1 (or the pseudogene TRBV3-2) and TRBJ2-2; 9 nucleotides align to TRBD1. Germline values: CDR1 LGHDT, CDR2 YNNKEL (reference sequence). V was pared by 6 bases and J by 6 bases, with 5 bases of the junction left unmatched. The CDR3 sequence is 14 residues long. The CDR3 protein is CASSKRQGAGELFF. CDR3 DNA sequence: TGTGCCAGCAGTAAGAGACAGGGGGCCGGGGAGCTGTTTTTT.

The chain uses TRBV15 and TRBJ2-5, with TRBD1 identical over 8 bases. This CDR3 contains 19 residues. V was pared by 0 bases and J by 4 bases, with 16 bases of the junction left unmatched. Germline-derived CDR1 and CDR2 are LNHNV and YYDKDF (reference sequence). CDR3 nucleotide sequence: TGTGCCACCAGCAGAGATAGAGACCGAGGACAGGGAGAGCGAGAGACCCAGTACTTC. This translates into CATSRDRDRGQGERETQYF.

CDR3 in DNA: TGCGCCAGCAGCTCCTCCCTGCGGGGGTACAATGAGCAGTTCTTC. Translation gives CASSSSLRGYNEQFF. V usage is TRBV5-1 and J usage is TRBJ2-1, with 7 bases matching TRBD2. The length of the CDR3 is 15 residues. The germline V gene has CDR1 SGHRS and CDR2 YFSETQ. Germline trimming cut 3 bases from V and 4 bases from J; bases unmatched to any gene: 7.

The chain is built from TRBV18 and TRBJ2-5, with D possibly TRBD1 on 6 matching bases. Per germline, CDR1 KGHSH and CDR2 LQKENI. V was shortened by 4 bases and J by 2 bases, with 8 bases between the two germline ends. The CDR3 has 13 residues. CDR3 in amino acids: CASSRGPQETQYF. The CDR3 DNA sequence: TGTGCCAGCTCACGGGGGCCTCAAGAGACCCAGTACTTC.

The CDR3, as DNA: TGTGCCCGAATGGTGGCGGGAGGAAACAACGAGCAGTACTTC. This gives the protein CARMVAGGNNEQYF. The V call is TRBV30, the J call TRBJ2-7; 8 bases line up with TRBD2. Germline V gives CDR1 GTSNPN, CDR2 SVGIG (reference sequence). CDR3 size: 14 residues. V trimming: 8 bases; J trimming: 5 bases; junction bases outside the gene matches: 14.

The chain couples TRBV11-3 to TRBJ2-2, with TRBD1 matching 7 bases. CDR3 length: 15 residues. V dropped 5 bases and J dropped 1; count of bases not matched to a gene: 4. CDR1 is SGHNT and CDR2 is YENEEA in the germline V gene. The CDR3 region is CASSHGQVNTGELFF. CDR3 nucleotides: TGTGCCAGCAGCCACGGACAGGTGAACACCGGGGAGCTGTTTTTT.

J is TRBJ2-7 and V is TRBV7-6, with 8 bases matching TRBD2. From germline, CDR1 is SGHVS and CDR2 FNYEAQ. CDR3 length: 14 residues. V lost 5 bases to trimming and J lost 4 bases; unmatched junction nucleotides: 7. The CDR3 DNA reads TGTGCCAGCAGCACGGGACTAGGCCATTACGAGCAGTACTTC. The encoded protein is CASSTGLGHYEQYF. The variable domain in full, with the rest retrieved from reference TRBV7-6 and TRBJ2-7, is GAGVSQSPRYKVTKRGQDVALRCDPISGHVSLYWYRQALGQGPEFLTYFNYEAQQDKSGLPNDRFSAERPEGSISTLTIQRTEQRDSAMYRCASSTGLGHYEQYFGPGTRLTVT.

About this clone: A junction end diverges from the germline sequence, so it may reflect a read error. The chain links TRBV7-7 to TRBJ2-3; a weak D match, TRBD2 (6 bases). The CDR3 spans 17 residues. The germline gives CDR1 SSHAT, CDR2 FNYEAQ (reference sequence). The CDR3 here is CASSPWVSSGATDTQYF. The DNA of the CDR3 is TGTGCTAGCAGCCCCTGGGTTAGTAGCGGAGCCACAGATACGCAGTATTTT.

The CDR3 sequence is CASSAAAPGLNTGELFF. CDR3 nucleotides: TGTGCCAGTAGTGCTGCCGCACCGGGACTTAACACCGGGGAGCTGTTTTTT. The rearrangement joins TRBV19 to TRBJ2-2, with D possibly matching TRBD2 (6 bases). Trimming shortened V by 5 bases and J by 2 bases, and 18 bases separated the two germline ends. The CDR3 is 17 amino acids. Germline V CDR1 and CDR2: LNHDA, SQIVND (reference sequence).

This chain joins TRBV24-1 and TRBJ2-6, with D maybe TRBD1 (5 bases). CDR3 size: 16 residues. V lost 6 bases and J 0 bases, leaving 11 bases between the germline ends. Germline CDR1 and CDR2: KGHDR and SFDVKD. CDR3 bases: TGTGCCACCAGTTTAAACAGGAGCTCTGGGGCCAACGTCCTGACTTTC. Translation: CATSLNRSSGANVLTF.

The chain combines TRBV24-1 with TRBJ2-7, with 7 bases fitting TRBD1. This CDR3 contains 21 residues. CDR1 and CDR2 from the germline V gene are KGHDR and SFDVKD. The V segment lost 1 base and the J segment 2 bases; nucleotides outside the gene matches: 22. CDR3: CATSDLGDRDRNLMPTYEQYF. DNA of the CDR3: TGTGCCACCAGTGATTTAGGGGACCGGGACAGAAACTTAATGCCTACCTACGAGCAGTACTTC.

The CDR3 spells CASSSVLEDTQYF. CDR3 DNA: TGTGCCAGCAGCTCAGTACTAGAAGATACGCAGTATTTT. V gene TRBV7-3 combines with J gene TRBJ2-3, with D perhaps TRBD2 (5 bases). Germline V CDR1 and CDR2: SGHTA, FQGTGA. This CDR3 has 13 amino acids. The V end lost 4 bases, the J end lost 5 bases, and 10 bases lay between the germline ends.

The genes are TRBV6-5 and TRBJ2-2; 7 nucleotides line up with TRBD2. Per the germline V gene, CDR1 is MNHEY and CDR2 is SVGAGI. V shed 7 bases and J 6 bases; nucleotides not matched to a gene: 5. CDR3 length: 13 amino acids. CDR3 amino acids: CASTIGLAGELFF. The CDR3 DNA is TGTGCCAGCACCATAGGACTAGCCGGGGAGCTGTTTTTT.

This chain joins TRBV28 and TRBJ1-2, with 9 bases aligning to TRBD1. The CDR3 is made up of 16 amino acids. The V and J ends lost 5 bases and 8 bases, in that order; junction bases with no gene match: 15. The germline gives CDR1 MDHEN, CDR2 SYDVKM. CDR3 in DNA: TGTGCCAGCAGTCACGGGACAGGGCGGCGGCTTGAGGGCTACACCTTC. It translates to CASSHGTGRRLEGYTF.

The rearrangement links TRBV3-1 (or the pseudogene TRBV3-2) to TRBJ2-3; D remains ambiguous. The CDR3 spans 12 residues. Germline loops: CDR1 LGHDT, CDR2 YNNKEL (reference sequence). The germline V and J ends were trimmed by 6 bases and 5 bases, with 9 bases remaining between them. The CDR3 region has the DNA TGTGCCAGCAGTTTTAGCCAAGATACGCAGTATTTT. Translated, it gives CASSFSQDTQYF.

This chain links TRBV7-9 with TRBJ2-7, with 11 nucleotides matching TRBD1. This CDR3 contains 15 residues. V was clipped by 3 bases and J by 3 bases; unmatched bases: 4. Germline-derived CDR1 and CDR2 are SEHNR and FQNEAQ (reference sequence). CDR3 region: CASSLGQGDRYEQYF. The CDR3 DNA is TGTGCCAGCAGCTTGGGACAGGGGGATCGCTACGAGCAGTACTTC.

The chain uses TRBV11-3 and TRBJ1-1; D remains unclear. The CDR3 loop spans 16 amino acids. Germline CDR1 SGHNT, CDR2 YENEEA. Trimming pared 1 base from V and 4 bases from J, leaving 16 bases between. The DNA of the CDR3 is TGTGCCAGCAGCTTAGGATGGGAGGCGGGAGGCACTGAAGCTTTCTTT. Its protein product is CASSLGWEAGGTEAFF. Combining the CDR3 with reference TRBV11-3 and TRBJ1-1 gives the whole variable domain EAGVVQSPRYKIIEKKQPVAFWCNPISGHNTLYWYLQNLGQGPELLIRYENEEAVDDSQLPKDRFSAERLKGVDSTLKIQPAELGDSAVYLCASSLGWEAGGTEAFFGQGTRLTVV.

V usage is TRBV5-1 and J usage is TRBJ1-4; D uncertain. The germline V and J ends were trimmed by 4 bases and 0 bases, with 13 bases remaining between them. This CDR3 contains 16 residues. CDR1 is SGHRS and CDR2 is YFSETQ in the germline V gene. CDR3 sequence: CASSKQYPATNEKLFF. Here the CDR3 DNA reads TGCGCCAGCAGCAAACAGTATCCCGCAACTAATGAAAAACTGTTTTTT.

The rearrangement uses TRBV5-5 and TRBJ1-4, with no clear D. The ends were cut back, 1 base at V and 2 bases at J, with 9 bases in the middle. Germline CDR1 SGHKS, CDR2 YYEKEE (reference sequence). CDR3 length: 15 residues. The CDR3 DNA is TGTGCCAGCAGCTTGTCGGTCGGTACTAATGAAAAACTGTTTTTT. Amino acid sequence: CASSLSVGTNEKLFF.

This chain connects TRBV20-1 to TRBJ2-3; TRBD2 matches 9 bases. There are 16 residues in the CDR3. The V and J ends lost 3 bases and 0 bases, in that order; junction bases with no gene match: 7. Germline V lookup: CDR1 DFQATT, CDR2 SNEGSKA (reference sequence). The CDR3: CSASRGGASSTDTQYF. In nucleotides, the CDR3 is TGCAGTGCTAGTCGCGGGGGGGCCTCTAGCACAGATACGCAGTATTTT.

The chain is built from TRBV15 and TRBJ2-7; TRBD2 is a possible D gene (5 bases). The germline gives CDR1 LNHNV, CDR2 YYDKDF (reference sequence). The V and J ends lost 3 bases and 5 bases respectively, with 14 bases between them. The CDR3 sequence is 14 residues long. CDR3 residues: CATSSSVGSDEQYF. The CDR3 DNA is TGTGCCACCAGCAGTAGCGTTGGGTCAGACGAGCAGTACTTC.

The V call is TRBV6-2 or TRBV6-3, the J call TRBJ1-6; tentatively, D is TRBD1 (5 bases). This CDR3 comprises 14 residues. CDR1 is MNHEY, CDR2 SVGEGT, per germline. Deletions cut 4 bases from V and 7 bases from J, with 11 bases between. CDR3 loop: CASSSRGINSPLHF. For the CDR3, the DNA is TGTGCCAGCAGTTCACGGGGGATCAATTCACCCCTCCACTTT.